This is a list of T cell receptor beta chains from one sample in a study of T cells in Graves' hyperthyroidism and ophthalmopathy. TCRdb processed the multiplex PCR reads anew with MiXCR; each CDR3 protein has one entry. There are around 200,000 distinct CDR3 sequences in the sample; about a sixth occur only once, and about two fifths lies in the top ten. Sequenced: blood. These receptors were taken from a man aged 40-49 years with Graves' hyperthyroidism. Both conserved end residues are part of each CDR3. The D gene is left open where the match is weak. Clone size is given for some rows only: seen once, a few or many times, or a class if the clone is expanded.

>many|.|TRBJ2-5|TRBV28
TGTGCCAGCAGTTTACCGGACTCACAAGAGACCCAGTACTTC
CASSLPDSQETQYF
>few|.|TRBJ1-5|TRBV10-2
TGCGCCAGCAGTGAGTCGATACAGGTTCAGCCCCAGCATTTT
CASSESIQVQPQHF
>many|TRBD1|TRBJ1-4|TRBV14
TGTGCCAGCAGCCGCGGCCCGGGACAGCATAATGAAAAACTGTTTTTT
CASSRGPGQHNEKLFF
>.|TRBD2|TRBJ2-7|TRBV12-3/TRBV12-4
TGTGCCAGCAGTCAACGACTAGCGGGAGAACACGAGCAGTACTTC
CASSQRLAGEHEQYF
>many|.|TRBJ2-2|TRBV29-1
TGCAGCGTCAGGAGGGACCACGGGGAGCTGTTTTTT
CSVRRDHGELFF
>few|TRBD1|TRBJ2-2|TRBV6-1
TGTGCCAGCTCACGAGGGGGCGCGATTCCCGGGGAGCTGTTTTTT
CASSRGGAIPGELFF
>many|TRBD1|TRBJ1-5|TRBV5-1
TGCGCCAGCAGCTTGGGGGCAGGGGGCGATCAGCCCCAGCATTTT
CASSLGAGGDQPQHF
>few|.|TRBJ2-7|TRBV6-6
TGTGCCAGCAGTTACGGCCTCCCGGAGCAGTACTTC
CASSYGLPEQYF
>many|.|TRBJ1-1|TRBV20-1
TGCAGTGCCCCCTCCCAGGGGCAAGCGGACACTGAAGCTTTCTTT
CSAPSQGQADTEAFF
>many|.|TRBJ2-2|TRBV3-1
TGTGCCAGCAGCCAAGAGACGGACAACACCGGGGAGCTGTTTTTT
CASSQETDNTGELFF
>.|.|TRBJ2-7|TRBV19
TGTGCCAGTAGTATACATGGGGAAAGGGAGCAGTACTTC
CASSIHGEREQYF
>many|.|TRBJ1-2|TRBV6-2/TRBV6-3
TGTGCCAGCAGTTACTCCTACAGGGAAGATGGCTACACCTTC
CASSYSYREDGYTF
>many|TRBD2|TRBJ2-1|TRBV20-1
TGCAGTGCTGGGCGGGGGGGCCCCTACAATGAGCAGTTCTTC
CSAGRGGPYNEQFF
>many|TRBD2|TRBJ2-1|TRBV30
TGTGCCTGGAGTCCGGGACTAGCGGGGGGGGGTAATGAGCAGTTCTTC
CAWSPGLAGGGNEQFF
>few|.|TRBJ2-4|TRBV6-2/TRBV6-3
TGTGCCAGCAGGCAAAGTTTGGCCAAAAACATTCAGTACTTC
CASRQSLAKNIQYF
>many|.|TRBJ2-2|TRBV5-5
TGTGCCAGCAGCCAAAGACGACAGGATGTGAACACCGGGGAGCTGTTTTTT
CASSQRRQDVNTGELFF
>.|TRBD2|TRBJ2-3|TRBV6-1
TGTGCCAGCAGTACCGGGACTAGCTACACAGATACGCAGTATTTT
CASSTGTSYTDTQYF
>many|TRBD1|TRBJ1-1|TRBV15
TGTGCCACCACTACAAGGTTTGGGACAGGGGAGAACACTGAAGCTTTCTTT
CATTTRFGTGENTEAFF
>few|TRBD2|TRBJ2-7|TRBV2
TGTGCCAGCAGTGGTAGCGGGGGGTCTTCCTACGAGCAGTACTTC
CASSGSGGSSYEQYF
>.|.|TRBJ1-2|TRBV6-1
TGTGCCAGCAGTGAAGGGGGGGCTGACAGCTATGGCTACACCTTC
CASSEGGADSYGYTF
>many|.|TRBJ2-1|TRBV9
TGTGCCAGCAGCCAATGGGGGGGGCTCTACAATGAGCAGTTCTTC
CASSQWGGLYNEQFF
>.|.|TRBJ1-4|TRBV7-6
TGTGCCAGCAGCGCTGGGGGTGAGGAAAAACTGTTTTTT
CASSAGGEEKLFF
>few|.|TRBJ2-5|TRBV12-3/TRBV12-4
TGTGCCAGCAGTTTAGGTGGTAGGGGCCAAGAGACCCAGTACTTC
CASSLGGRGQETQYF
>many|TRBD2|TRBJ2-3|TRBV29-1
TGCAGCGTTATGTTAGCGGGGGGCCCCGACACAGATACGCAGTATTTT
CSVMLAGGPDTDTQYF
>many|.|TRBJ2-1|TRBV7-8
TGTGCCAGCAGCCAGGGACTCCACGAGCAGTTCTTC
CASSQGLHEQFF
>many|.|TRBJ1-1|TRBV7-6
TGTGCCAGCAGCTTGTCCGGGCCGATTCCAACTGGGACTGAAGCTTTCTTT
CASSLSGPIPTGTEAFF
>many|.|TRBJ1-4|TRBV7-2
TGTGCCAGCAGCTTCGGCGGAACTAATGAAAAACTGTTTTTT
CASSFGGTNEKLFF
>.|.|TRBJ2-7|TRBV7-3
TGTGCCAGCAGCCCCGCGGGCGAGCAGTACTTC
CASSPAGEQYF
>few|TRBD1|TRBJ2-1|TRBV25-1
TGTGCCAGCAGTGGCCGACGGACAGGGAGATCCTACAATGAGCAGTTCTTC
CASSGRRTGRSYNEQFF
>many|.|TRBJ1-2|TRBV13
TGTGCCAGCAGCTTAGAAGGGGTCTATGGCTACACCTTC
CASSLEGVYGYTF
>.|.|TRBJ2-5|TRBV20-1
TGCAGTGCTAGAGATGGGGGAGATCAAGAGACCCAGTACTTC
CSARDGGDQETQYF
>many|.|TRBJ2-1|TRBV18
TGTGCCAGCTCACCATTGATTAGCGGAGACAATGAGCAGTTCTTC
CASSPLISGDNEQFF
>many|.|TRBJ2-7|TRBV7-9
TGTGCCAGCAGCTTAGCCATGGGCTACGAGCAGTACTTC
CASSLAMGYEQYF
>many|.|TRBJ1-1|TRBV27
TGTGCCAGCAGTTTATCTTCGCCCGATTCGAACACTGAAGCTTTCTTT
CASSLSSPDSNTEAFF
>many|.|TRBJ1-5|TRBV20-1
TGCAGTGCTAGAGATTTCCGGGGGAGCGGCAATCAGCCCCAGCATTTT
CSARDFRGSGNQPQHF